Sequencing of this TCR beta chain was carried out in a study of blood T cell repertoires in COVID-19. The CDR3 consists of 14 residues. Germline V CDR1 and CDR2: LNHDA, SQIVND (reference sequence). Trimming removed 1 base from V and 10 bases from J, with 14 bases in between. The method was immunoSEQ multiplex PCR; TCRdb's version includes in-frame clones alone and lacks a portion of them. The table shows approximately 390,000 clones, with 90% occurring only once. The sample comprised peripheral blood. The receptor comes from a man aged 18 to 30 with active or convalescent COVID-19. V usage is TRBV19 and J usage is TRBJ2-1; possibly TRBD2 for D (5 bases). The DNA for the CDR3 is TGTGCCAGTAGTATAGTAAACAGCGGATCCGAGCAGTTCTTC. Protein sequence: CASSIVNSGSEQFF.